One TCR beta chain is described in this entry. The antigen is not known. Sequencing was performed with immunoSEQ multiplex PCR; in TCRdb, only in-frame clones are kept and a portion is missing. The sample contains about 2.4 million clones, more than 85% of which appear only once. Looked up from germline, CDR1 is MNHNY and CDR2 is SVGAGI (reference sequence). J lost 2 bases, V lost 6 bases, and 6 bases had no gene match. The CDR3 is 16 residues long. The sample originates from a study of shared clonotypes between healthy human individuals. The study's findings and limits: Naive CD4 clonotype sharing across a few donors was approximately 5%. In having few donors, the study represented limited genetic and exposure-history diversity.

The source material was naive CD4+ T cells from PBMCs. Indicated subset: CD45RA+ positively selected. This TCR was sampled from a man aged 18 to 29 in good health. Some clones in this sample may be carry-over from other donors' samples. The chain combines TRBV6-6 with TRBJ2-7; TRBD2 matches at 14 bases. The CDR3: CASSGTSGSSTYEQYF. DNA of the CDR3: TGTGCCAGCAGCGGGACTAGCGGGAGCTCCACCTACGAGCAGTACTTC.